A single sample gave rise to the 22 T cell receptor beta chains below, sequenced in a study of blood T cell repertoires in COVID-19 (dated by TCRdb to the early 2020s). The method was the immunoSEQ multiplex PCR assay. TCRdb's version of the immuneACCESS table is confined to in-frame rearrangements and falls short of the full clone set. An unresolved V gene accounts for under half of the shortfall where checked; the remainder is of unknown origin. The sample table holds about 400,000 clones, of which 89% were seen once. The top ten constitute 1.7% of the sample. The sample comprised PBMCs or T cells enriched from blood (not recorded which). The source is a woman in her 30s who had recovered from COVID-19.

This clone was seen just once. The chain links TRBV5-4 to TRBJ2-2; 10 bases are shared with TRBD2. This CDR3 has 16 residues. The junction had 3 bases not matched to a gene; V was cut back by 2 bases and J by 2 bases. CDR1 is SGHNT and CDR2 is YYREEE in the germline V gene (reference sequence). DNA of the CDR3: TGTGCCAGCAGCTTTCAACTAGCGGGAAACACCGGGGAGCTGTTTTTT. Encoded protein: CASSFQLAGNTGELFF.

In nucleotides, the CDR3 is TGTGCCAGCAGCTTACAGGATGGCTACACCTTC. This gives the protein CASSLQDGYTF. This chain joins TRBV11-1 and TRBJ1-2; no clear D gene. CDR3 size: 11 residues. Trimming pared 2 bases from V and 6 bases from J, leaving 4 bases between. Germline-derived CDR1 and CDR2 are SGHAT and FQDESV (reference sequence).

The V gene is TRBV7-6, the J gene TRBJ2-1; 10 bases fit TRBD1. The CDR3 length is 15 residues. Trimming cost V 3 bases and J 9 bases; bases outside gene matches: 8. The germline gives CDR1 SGHVS, CDR2 FNYEAQ. CDR3 protein: CASSFGLGDRGEQFF. The CDR3 nucleotides are TGTGCCAGCAGCTTCGGTCTCGGGGACAGGGGTGAGCAGTTCTTC.

This chain links TRBV19 with TRBJ2-7; D is unresolved. CDR1 LNHDA and CDR2 SQIVND come from the germline V gene (reference sequence). Trimming cost V 4 bases and J 4 bases, with 11 bases left between them. The CDR3 spans 13 residues. The CDR3 nucleotides read TGTGCCAGTAGTACCCTTACGGGTTACGAGCAGTACTTC. Translating gives CASSTLTGYEQYF.

This chain links TRBV19 with TRBJ1-1; a weak D match, TRBD1 (5 bases). This CDR3 is built from 15 residues. Germline values: CDR1 LNHDA, CDR2 SQIVND (reference sequence). Trimming stripped 7 bases from V and 4 bases from J, with 19 bases between. CDR3 in amino acids: CASNLREGLGTEAFF. In DNA form, the CDR3 reads TGTGCCAGTAATTTGCGGGAGGGGCTGGGCACTGAAGCTTTCTTT.

The V call is TRBV5-5, the J call TRBJ1-5; D might be TRBD1 (6 bases). The germline V gene has CDR1 SGHKS and CDR2 YYEKEE (reference sequence). V dropped 2 bases and J dropped 7 bases, with 28 bases sitting between them. This CDR3 is built from 19 residues. In DNA, the CDR3 is TGTGCCAGCAGCTTTTTTTCTTCGGCAGGGGAACTAGGTTACCAGCCCCAGCATTTT. This translates into CASSFFSSAGELGYQPQHF.

The rearrangement uses TRBV5-1 and TRBJ2-2; a weak D match, TRBD1 (5 bases). Trimming took off 0 bases at V and 2 bases at J, with 8 bases between the two ends. Germline V lookup: CDR1 SGHRS, CDR2 YFSETQ. The CDR3 length is 15 residues. DNA for the CDR3: TGCGCCAGCAGCTTGGATGGACATAACACCGGGGAGCTGTTTTTT. It encodes CASSLDGHNTGELFF.

The rearrangement links TRBV12-5 to TRBJ1-1; TRBD1 matches at 10 bases. The ends lost 5 bases at V and 0 bases at J; junction bases unmatched: 9. This CDR3 is 17 amino acids long. Germline V gives CDR1 LGHNT, CDR2 FRNRAP. The CDR3, as DNA: TGTGCTAGTGGTCTAGGGACAGGGGTTTTAATGAACACTGAAGCTTTCTTT. It is translated as CASGLGTGVLMNTEAFF.

The chain is built from TRBV9 and TRBJ2-7, with D perhaps matching TRBD1 (5 bases). The germline V gene encodes CDR1 SGDLS and CDR2 YYNGEE. The CDR3 totals 15 residues. V lost 4 bases, J lost 3 bases, and 17 bases lay in between. In DNA form, the CDR3 reads TGTGCCAGCAGCCCCGTTGGGGCTACTTACTACGAGCAGTACTTC. Translated, it gives CASSPVGATYYEQYF.

This rearrangement joins TRBV6-1 to TRBJ1-5; a possible D gene is TRBD1 (5 bases). With 0 bases removed from V and 5 bases from J, the gap between germline ends came to 11 bases. The CDR3 has 15 amino acids. CDR1 and CDR2 from the germline V gene are MNHNS and SASEGT. CDR3 residues: CASSEAGGDYQPQHF. CDR3 sequence (DNA): TGTGCCAGCAGTGAAGCTGGGGGGGACTATCAGCCCCAGCATTTT.

The gene calls are TRBV5-1 and TRBJ1-1; a weak D match, TRBD1 (6 bases). The CDR3 length is 14 residues. V was shortened by 2 bases and J by 6 bases, with 14 bases between the two germline ends. Germline CDR1 is SGHRS and CDR2 is YFSETQ. This CDR3 reads CASSFGQLGAEAFF. Here the CDR3 DNA reads TGCGCCAGCAGCTTTGGACAGCTAGGTGCTGAAGCTTTCTTT.

J is TRBJ1-4 and V is TRBV2, with 7 bases matching TRBD1. The CDR3 is 15 residues long. V was pared by 7 bases and J by 5 bases, with 10 bases of the junction left unmatched. Germline V CDR1 and CDR2: SNHLY, FYNNEI. CDR3 DNA: TGTGCCAGCATTCATTCCGGGACAGTAAATGAAAAACTGTTTTTT. Amino acid sequence: CASIHSGTVNEKLFF.

This chain connects TRBV27 to TRBJ2-7; D perhaps matches TRBD1 (5 bases). V lost 5 bases and J 3 bases, leaving 11 bases between the germline ends. The CDR3 runs to 13 residues. CDR1 is MNHEY, CDR2 SMNVEV, per germline (reference sequence). The CDR3 nucleotides read TGTGCCAGCAGTCTGACAGTGTACTACGAGCAGTACTTC. Translation: CASSLTVYYEQYF.

V is TRBV12-5 and J is TRBJ1-3; possible D gene TRBD1, 6 bases. The CDR3 sequence is 17 residues long. CDR1 is LGHNT, CDR2 FRNRAP, per germline. Trimming removed 2 bases at V and 5 bases at J, with 19 bases between. Here the CDR3 reads CASGLIVTGTWRNTIYF. In nucleotides, the CDR3 is TGTGCTAGTGGTTTGATAGTCACAGGGACCTGGAGAAACACCATATATTTT.

The J gene is TRBJ2-7, the V gene TRBV29-1, with D tentatively TRBD1 (5 bases). V lost 3 bases and J lost 1, with 19 bases in between. Germline CDR1 reads SQVTM; CDR2 reads ANQGSEA. This CDR3 is built from 16 residues. As DNA, the CDR3 is TGCAGCGTTGATCTTAGGGGATTTAGCAGTTCCTACGAGCAGTACTTC. It encodes CSVDLRGFSSSYEQYF.

This chain connects TRBV12-5 to TRBJ2-2, with D possibly being TRBD1 (6 bases). Germline V lookup: CDR1 LGHNT, CDR2 FRNRAP. The ends were cut back, 0 bases at V and 5 bases at J, with 13 bases in the middle. The CDR3 loop spans 16 amino acids. For the CDR3, the DNA is TGTGCTAGTGGTTTGGTTTTGGATAGGGGGACCGGGGAGCTGTTTTTT. It specifies CASGLVLDRGTGELFF.

The rearrangement joins TRBV6-5 to TRBJ2-1; a possible D gene is TRBD2 (6 bases). CDR3 length equals 15 residues. The germline CDR1 and CDR2 sequences are MNHEY and SVGAGI. The V end was cut by 4 bases, the J end by 7 bases, with 17 bases between. The CDR3 loop reads CASSFIRGKGNEQFF. The DNA of the CDR3 is TGTGCCAGCAGTTTCATACGCGGGAAGGGGAATGAGCAGTTCTTC.

J is TRBJ2-1 and V is TRBV10-3; D gene unclear. CDR1 and CDR2 (germline): ENHRY, SYGVKD. V lost 3 bases, J lost 13 bases, and 19 bases lay in between. The CDR3 extends over 14 amino acids. The CDR3 DNA reads as TGTGCCATCAGTGAAAGTACCTGGCCATCCAGACAGTTCTTC. Amino acids: CAISESTWPSRQFF.

This clone was seen only once. J is TRBJ1-3 and V is TRBV4-3; a weak D match, TRBD1 (5 bases). The CDR3 runs to 16 residues. CDR1 and CDR2 from the germline V gene are LGHNA and YSLEER. Deletions cut 1 base from V and 2 bases from J, with 12 bases between. The CDR3 region is CASSQATVSAGNTIYF. The CDR3 nucleotides are TGCGCCAGCAGCCAAGCGACAGTTTCTGCTGGAAACACCATATATTTT.

The chain is built from TRBV2 and TRBJ2-7; 11 nucleotides line up with TRBD2. Germline V gene lookup returns CDR1 SNHLY and CDR2 FYNNEI. Unmatched junction bases numbered 8, after V lost 6 bases and J lost 4 bases. There are 15 residues in the CDR3. CDR3 nucleotide sequence: TGTGCCAGCAGGACTGGGACTAGCGGTGAATACGAGCAGTACTTC. Protein product: CASRTGTSGEYEQYF.

The chain recombines TRBV5-8 with TRBJ1-5; 7 bases fit TRBD1. Trimming took 0 bases from V and 2 from J; bases not matched to a gene: 5. Germline V gene lookup returns CDR1 SGHTS and CDR2 YDEGEE. The CDR3 has 16 residues. The CDR3 nucleotides read TGTGCCAGCAGCTTGGTACAGGGGCATGGCAATCAGCCCCAGCATTTT. Encoded protein: CASSLVQGHGNQPQHF.

The genes are TRBV3-1 (or the pseudogene TRBV3-2) and TRBJ2-5; D is perhaps TRBD2 (5 bases). This CDR3 has 16 residues. The V end was cut by 1 base, the J end by 2 bases, with 14 bases between. CDR1 is LGHDT and CDR2 is YNNKEL in the germline V gene (reference sequence). The CDR3 region is CASSQVIRGPQETQYF. The CDR3 DNA follows: TGTGCCAGCAGCCAAGTTATCCGCGGGCCACAAGAGACCCAGTACTTC.